The 5 T cell receptor beta chains given below trace back to one sample, sequenced in a study of metastatic and nonmetastatic thyroid tumors (dated by TCRdb to 2018 to 2021). None of the patients had been given any treatment before thyroid surgery. The library was generated by PCR. This sample was sequenced with an Illumina HiSeq 4000. The public reads were reanalyzed by TCRdb: fastp trimming at Q25, MiXCR alignment, in-frame beta chains only. A total of about 14,000 clones appear in this sample, over 25% of them only once. The top ten constitute about 26% of the sample. Sample: tumor tissue. These receptors were taken from a female donor with papillary thyroid cancer or a benign thyroid nodule (not recorded which). Some clones in this sample may be carry-over from other donors' samples.

The sample holds many counts of this clone. The chain joins TRBV27 to TRBJ2-2; the match to TRBD1 covers 8 bases. V trimming: 5 bases; J trimming: 0 bases; junction bases outside the gene matches: 2. The CDR3 has 15 residues. Germline-derived CDR1 and CDR2 are MNHEY and SMNVEV (reference sequence). The CDR3 loop is CASSPTGANTGELFF. In DNA, the CDR3 is TGTGCCAGCAGTCCGACAGGGGCGAACACCGGGGAGCTGTTTTTT.

The chain recombines TRBV18 with TRBJ2-1, with 9 bases identical to TRBD1. The CDR3 totals 14 residues. Per the germline V gene, CDR1 is KGHSH and CDR2 is LQKENI. With 5 bases clipped from V and 4 bases from J, the junction kept 3 bases outside the gene matches. The CDR3 is CASSAGTGYNEQFF. CDR3 sequence (DNA): TGTGCCAGCTCAGCCGGGACAGGGTACAATGAGCAGTTCTTC.

This chain joins TRBV6-2 or TRBV6-3 and TRBJ2-2; D not resolved. Looked up from germline, CDR1 is MNHEY and CDR2 is SVGEGT. This CDR3 contains 14 residues. V gave up 3 bases and J gave up 0 bases, with 5 bases separating them. As DNA, the CDR3 is TGTGCCAGCAGTTATTCCCCGAACACCGGGGAGCTGTTTTTT. As protein: CASSYSPNTGELFF.

The rearrangement joins TRBV11-3 to TRBJ2-1, with D unresolved. This CDR3 has 11 amino acids. The germline V gene encodes CDR1 SGHNT and CDR2 YENEEA. Trimming stripped 6 bases from V and 8 bases from J, with 8 bases between. CDR3 in DNA: TGTGCCAGCAGGTACGTGGATGAGCAGTTCTTC. Its translation is CASRYVDEQFF.

The CDR3 DNA reads TGTGCCAGCAGGGCCACAGGGTACCAAGAGACCCAGTACTTC. Its protein is CASRATGYQETQYF. The V and J genes are TRBV12-3 or TRBV12-4 and TRBJ2-5; a weak D match, TRBD1 (6 bases). The CDR3 has 14 residues. The V gene lost 6 bases and the J gene lost 0 bases, with 11 bases spanning the gap.